This paragraph covers one T cell receptor (beta chain) sequence. The antigen is not known. The authors ran the assay at deep level. Each replicate PCR on the sorted subsets used roughly 210 ng DNA (around 30,000 T cell genomes). Here immunoSEQ multiplex PCR was the method, and the copy in TCRdb shows in-frame clones only, minus some. The data show more than 500,000 clones, with roughly 95% seen just once and 0.05% to 0.08% held by the top ten. The study drew its donors from healthy HIV-negative adults without recent acute infections or vaccinations. CDR1 is ENHRY, CDR2 SYGVKD, per germline. Trimming cost V 0 bases and J 3 bases, with 12 bases left between them. The CDR3 contains 15 residues. This sample is part of a study of shared clonotypes between healthy human individuals. Study conclusions and caveats: Generally, naive subsets (rather than memory subsets) showed larger estimated richness.

The receptor was isolated from a woman aged 25 to 39 in good health. The sequencing input was naive CD4+ T cells sorted from blood. Regarding subset: CD45RA+ positively selected. The chain uses TRBV10-3 and TRBJ2-7; no clear D gene. The CDR3 sequence is CAISESLSGFYEQYF. CDR3 nucleotides: TGTGCCATCAGTGAGTCGTTGTCAGGTTTCTACGAGCAGTACTTC.